Reported below is one T cell receptor (beta chain). These data belong to a study of blood T cell repertoires in COVID-19. The wider study: Samples taken during acute and convalescent COVID-19 were collected in the United States, Italy and Spain. Nucleic acid was either cDNA or gDNA, and it came from T cells, B-cell-depleted T cells, or PBMCs.

The length of the CDR3 is 14 residues. CDR1 and CDR2 (germline): SGHVS, FQNEAQ. Trimming shortened V by 5 bases and J by 0 bases, and 11 bases separated the two germline ends. Using immunoSEQ multiplex PCR, the repertoire was profiled, and TCRdb retains in-frame clones only, with some absent. The sample includes 240,000 or so clones, about four fifths of them seen just once. This receptor was obtained from a woman aged 18-29 years with acute or convalescent COVID-19. This chain uses TRBV7-8 with TRBJ2-7; tentative D call: TRBD1 (6 bases). The sample was peripheral blood. This chain's CDR3 is CASSLRDISYEQYF. The CDR3 DNA follows: TGTGCCAGCAGCCTCCGGGACATCTCCTACGAGCAGTACTTC.